Listed here is a single T cell receptor beta chain. The CDR3 runs 13 residues. Germline V gene lookup returns CDR1 SGHDN and CDR2 FVKESK. V dropped 4 bases and J dropped 8 bases, with 14 bases sitting between them. The entry originates in a study of blood T cell repertoires in COVID-19. Study details: The United States, Italy and Spain supplied acute and convalescent COVID-19 samples. Sources were T cells, B-cell-depleted T cells, or PBMCs; the material itself was cDNA or gDNA.

Profiled with immunoSEQ multiplex PCR; TCRdb holds only in-frame clones, not every one. The sample holds 250,000 to 350,000 clones; roughly nine tenths are singletons and the top ten take about 2.2%. The TCR comes from a young woman with COVID-19, enrolled during active disease. Specimen: peripheral blood. The genes are TRBV14 and TRBJ1-2; TRBD1 might be the D (5 bases). This CDR3 reads CASSLMQGGGYTF. CDR3 sequence (DNA): TGTGCCAGCAGCCTCATGCAGGGAGGCGGCTACACCTTC.